This T cell receptor (beta chain) was recovered during a study of blood T cell repertoires in COVID-19. Whole-study context: Material from acute and convalescent COVID-19 was sourced from the United States, Italy and Spain. From T cells, B-cell-depleted T cells, or PBMCs came the material, which was cDNA or gDNA.

Seattle enrolled patients during active infection and tracked them longitudinally. Germline V gene sequence: CDR1 SGHTA, CDR2 FQGNSA. This CDR3 contains 13 residues. Trimming shortened V by 4 bases and J by 0 bases, and 5 bases separated the two germline ends. This clone appeared a single time. Other DNA sequences of this sample code for an identical CDR3. The assay was immunoSEQ multiplex PCR, and TCRdb's table has in-frame clones only and misses some. The data show about 370,000 clones, roughly 90% seen once. The sequence derives from a woman between 25 and 40 years old with COVID-19, enrolled during active disease. Sequenced input: peripheral blood. The chain recombines TRBV7-2 with TRBJ2-3, with D perhaps matching TRBD2 (5 bases). The CDR3 nucleotides read TGTGCCAGCAGCTCGGGGAGCACAGATACGCAGTATTTT. This translates into CASSSGSTDTQYF.